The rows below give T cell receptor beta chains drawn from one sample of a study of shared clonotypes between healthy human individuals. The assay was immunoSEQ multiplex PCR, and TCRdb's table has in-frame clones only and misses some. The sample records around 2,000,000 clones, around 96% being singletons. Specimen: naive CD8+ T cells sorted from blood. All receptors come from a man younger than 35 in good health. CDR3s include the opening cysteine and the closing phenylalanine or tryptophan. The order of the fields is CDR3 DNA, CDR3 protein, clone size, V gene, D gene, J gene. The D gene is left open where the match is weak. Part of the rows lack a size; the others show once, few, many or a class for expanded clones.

cdr3_nt: TGTGCCAGCAGCAAAGCGGTCGGGCAGGGTGAGCAGTTCTTC
cdr3_aa: CASSKAVGQGEQFF
clone_size: NA
v_call: TRBV21-1
d_call: NA
j_call: TRBJ2-1

cdr3_nt: TGTGCCAGCAGCACAACCGGGGTGAACACAGATACGCAGTACTTT
cdr3_aa: CASSTTGVNTDTQYF
clone_size: NA
v_call: TRBV5-5
d_call: NA
j_call: TRBJ2-3

cdr3_nt: TGTGCCAGCAGCTACATGGACAGGGGGAATGACTATGGCTACACCTTC
cdr3_aa: CASSYMDRGNDYGYTF
clone_size: once
v_call: TRBV7-9
d_call: TRBD1
j_call: TRBJ1-2

cdr3_nt: TGTGCCAGCAGCGTAGTCCCATCCTACGAGCAGTACTTC
cdr3_aa: CASSVVPSYEQYF
clone_size: NA
v_call: TRBV9
d_call: NA
j_call: TRBJ2-7

cdr3_nt: TGTGCCAGCAGTGAAGGTAGTGGGCCTTCCTACGAGCAGTACTTC
cdr3_aa: CASSEGSGPSYEQYF
clone_size: NA
v_call: TRBV2
d_call: NA
j_call: TRBJ2-7

cdr3_nt: TGTGCCAGCAGTGAGGGGGCAGGGCAACGGGAGACCCAGTACTTC
cdr3_aa: CASSEGAGQRETQYF
clone_size: NA
v_call: TRBV28
d_call: TRBD1
j_call: TRBJ2-5

cdr3_nt: TGTGCCAGCAGCCAAGGGGGGGAGGACTTAGATACTAATGAAAAACTGTTTTTT
cdr3_aa: CASSQGGEDLDTNEKLFF
clone_size: NA
v_call: TRBV7-9
d_call: NA
j_call: TRBJ1-4

cdr3_nt: TGTGCCAGCAGTCAGCGGGACTACCTCACAGATACGCAGTATTTT
cdr3_aa: CASSQRDYLTDTQYF
clone_size: NA
v_call: TRBV6-5
d_call: TRBD2
j_call: TRBJ2-3

cdr3_nt: TGTGCCAGTAGTATAGCCCAGGAGTACGAGCAGTACTTC
cdr3_aa: CASSIAQEYEQYF
clone_size: NA
v_call: TRBV19
d_call: NA
j_call: TRBJ2-7

cdr3_nt: TGTGCCAGCAGCGGCGCGACAGGGAACACCGGGGAGCTGTTTTTT
cdr3_aa: CASSGATGNTGELFF
clone_size: NA
v_call: TRBV9
d_call: NA
j_call: TRBJ2-2

cdr3_nt: TGCAGCGTCGAACCAACAAGCACAGATACGCAGTATTTT
cdr3_aa: CSVEPTSTDTQYF
clone_size: NA
v_call: TRBV29-1
d_call: NA
j_call: TRBJ2-3

cdr3_nt: TGTGCCAGCAGTTTGGAAGACAGGGGCACCTACAATGAGCAGTTCTTC
cdr3_aa: CASSLEDRGTYNEQFF
clone_size: NA
v_call: TRBV27
d_call: TRBD1
j_call: TRBJ2-1

cdr3_nt: TGTGCCAGCAGCATCGGGGTAACTAGCGTTCAATCCGGGGAGCTGTTTTTT
cdr3_aa: CASSIGVTSVQSGELFF
clone_size: NA
v_call: TRBV5-6
d_call: TRBD2
j_call: TRBJ2-2

cdr3_nt: TGTGCCTGGACCGGCTCCCGGGACAGTATGTTTTTT
cdr3_aa: CAWTGSRDSMFF
clone_size: NA
v_call: TRBV30
d_call: TRBD1
j_call: TRBJ1-4

cdr3_nt: TGTGCCAGCACAGTGTTCCGTCCGGTAGAGCAGTACTTC
cdr3_aa: CASTVFRPVEQYF
clone_size: once
v_call: TRBV27
d_call: NA
j_call: TRBJ2-7

cdr3_nt: TGTGCCAGCAGCTTTCGGGCAGGGGAGTTGACCGGGGAGCTGTTTTTT
cdr3_aa: CASSFRAGELTGELFF
clone_size: NA
v_call: TRBV11-2
d_call: NA
j_call: TRBJ2-2

cdr3_nt: TGTGCCAGCAGTTTACTGGATGGGGGAACTGGGGCCAACGTCCTGACTTTC
cdr3_aa: CASSLLDGGTGANVLTF
clone_size: NA
v_call: TRBV28
d_call: NA
j_call: TRBJ2-6

cdr3_nt: TGTGCCAGCAGCTCAGCAGGGGCCGGGGAGCTGTTTTTT
cdr3_aa: CASSSAGAGELFF
clone_size: NA
v_call: TRBV13
d_call: NA
j_call: TRBJ2-2

cdr3_nt: TGCGCCAGCAGCTTGGCCGGGGGCAATCAGCCCCAGCATTTT
cdr3_aa: CASSLAGGNQPQHF
clone_size: NA
v_call: TRBV5-1
d_call: NA
j_call: TRBJ1-5

cdr3_nt: TGTGCCAGCAGCCTGGGGACAGGGGGGGTCACCGGGGAGCTGTTTTTT
cdr3_aa: CASSLGTGGVTGELFF
clone_size: NA
v_call: TRBV7-6
d_call: TRBD1
j_call: TRBJ2-2

cdr3_nt: TGCGCCAGCAGCCAAGAGGCAGCAGTGACCTACGAGCAGTACTTC
cdr3_aa: CASSQEAAVTYEQYF
clone_size: NA
v_call: TRBV4-1
d_call: NA
j_call: TRBJ2-7

cdr3_nt: TGTGCCAGCAGCCAAGACGGGGGCTCCTACGAGCAGTACTTC
cdr3_aa: CASSQDGGSYEQYF
clone_size: NA
v_call: TRBV14
d_call: NA
j_call: TRBJ2-7

cdr3_nt: TGTGCCAGCAGTGAAGGCTTCTTAGGGTATGGCTACACCTTC
cdr3_aa: CASSEGFLGYGYTF
clone_size: NA
v_call: TRBV6-1
d_call: NA
j_call: TRBJ1-2

cdr3_nt: TGTGCCCCCGGTGGCCAGCGGGAGGGTACAGATACGCAGTATTTT
cdr3_aa: CAPGGQREGTDTQYF
clone_size: NA
v_call: TRBV30
d_call: TRBD2
j_call: TRBJ2-3

cdr3_nt: TGTGCCAGCAGTTTATCTGCCTCCCATGGCTACACCTTC
cdr3_aa: CASSLSASHGYTF
clone_size: once
v_call: TRBV27
d_call: NA
j_call: TRBJ1-2

cdr3_nt: TGTGCCTGGAATTCAGATACGCAGTATTTT
cdr3_aa: CAWNSDTQYF
clone_size: NA
v_call: TRBV30
d_call: NA
j_call: TRBJ2-3

cdr3_nt: TGCGCCAGCAGCTTGGCCAGCGACTACGAGCAGTACTTC
cdr3_aa: CASSLASDYEQYF
clone_size: NA
v_call: TRBV5-1
d_call: NA
j_call: TRBJ2-7

cdr3_nt: TGTGCCAGCAGTGAACGCTCCAGGGGGCAATGGGAGCAGTACTTC
cdr3_aa: CASSERSRGQWEQYF
clone_size: NA
v_call: TRBV6-1
d_call: TRBD1
j_call: TRBJ2-7

cdr3_nt: TGTGCCAGCAGCTCCGGGACAGCGGGTGAAAAACTGTTTTTT
cdr3_aa: CASSSGTAGEKLFF
clone_size: once
v_call: TRBV7-6
d_call: TRBD1
j_call: TRBJ1-4